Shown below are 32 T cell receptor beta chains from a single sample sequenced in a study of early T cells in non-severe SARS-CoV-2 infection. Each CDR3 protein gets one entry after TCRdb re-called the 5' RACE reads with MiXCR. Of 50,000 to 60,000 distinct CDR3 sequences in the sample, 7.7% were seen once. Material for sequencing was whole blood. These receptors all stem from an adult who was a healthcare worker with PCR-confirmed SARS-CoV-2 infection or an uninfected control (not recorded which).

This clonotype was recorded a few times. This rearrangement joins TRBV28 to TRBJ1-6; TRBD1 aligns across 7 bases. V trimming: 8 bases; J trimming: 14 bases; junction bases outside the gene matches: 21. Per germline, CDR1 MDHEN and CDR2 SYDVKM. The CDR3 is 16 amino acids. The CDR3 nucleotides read TGTGCCAGCGGGGGCGAGGGGGCCCAGGATAAGAGGGCCCTCCACTTT. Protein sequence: CASGGEGAQDKRALHF.

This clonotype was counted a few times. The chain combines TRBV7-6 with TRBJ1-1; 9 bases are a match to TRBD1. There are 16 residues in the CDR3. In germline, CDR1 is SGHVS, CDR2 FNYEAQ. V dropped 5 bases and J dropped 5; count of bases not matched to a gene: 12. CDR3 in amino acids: CASSLGTGGLGTEAFF. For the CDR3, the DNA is TGTGCCAGCAGCCTAGGTACAGGGGGCTTGGGAACTGAAGCTTTCTTT.

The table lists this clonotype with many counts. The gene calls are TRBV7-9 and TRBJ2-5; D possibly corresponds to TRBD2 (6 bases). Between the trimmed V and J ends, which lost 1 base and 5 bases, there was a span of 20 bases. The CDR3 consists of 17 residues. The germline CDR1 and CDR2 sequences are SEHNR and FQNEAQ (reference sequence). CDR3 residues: CASSLVAGRVQGETQYF. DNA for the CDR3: TGTGCCAGCAGCTTAGTGGCGGGGCGAGTTCAAGGGGAGACCCAGTACTTC.

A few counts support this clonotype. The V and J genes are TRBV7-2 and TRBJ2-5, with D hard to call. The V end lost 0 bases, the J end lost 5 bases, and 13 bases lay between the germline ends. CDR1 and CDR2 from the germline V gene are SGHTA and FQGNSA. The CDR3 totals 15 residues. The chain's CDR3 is CASSLAPAVKETQYF. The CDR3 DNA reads TGTGCCAGCAGCTTAGCGCCGGCAGTTAAGGAGACCCAGTACTTC. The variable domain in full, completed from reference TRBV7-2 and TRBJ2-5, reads GAGVSQSPSNKVTEKGKDVELRCDPISGHTALYWYRQSLGQGLEFLIYFQGNSAPDKSGLPSDRFSAERTGGSVSTLTIQRTQQEDSAVYLCASSLAPAVKETQYFGPGTRLLVL.

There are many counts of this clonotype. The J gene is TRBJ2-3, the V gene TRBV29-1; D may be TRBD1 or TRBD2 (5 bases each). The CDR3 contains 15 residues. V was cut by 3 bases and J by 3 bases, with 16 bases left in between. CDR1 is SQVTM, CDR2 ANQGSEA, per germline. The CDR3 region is CSVELVGWGTDTQYF. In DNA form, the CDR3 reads TGCAGCGTTGAGCTTGTCGGTTGGGGGACAGATACGCAGTATTTT.

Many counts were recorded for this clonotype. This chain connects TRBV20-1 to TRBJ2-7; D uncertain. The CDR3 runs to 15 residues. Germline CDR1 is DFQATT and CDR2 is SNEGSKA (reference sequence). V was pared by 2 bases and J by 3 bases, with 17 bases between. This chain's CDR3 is CSARRTPTSLYEQYF. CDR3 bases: TGCAGTGCTAGACGGACCCCAACCTCCCTCTACGAGCAGTACTTC.

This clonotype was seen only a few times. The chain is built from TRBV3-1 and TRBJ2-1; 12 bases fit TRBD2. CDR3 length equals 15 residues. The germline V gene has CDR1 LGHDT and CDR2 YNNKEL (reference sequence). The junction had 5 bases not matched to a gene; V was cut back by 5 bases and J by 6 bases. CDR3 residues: CASSNRLAGVNEQFF. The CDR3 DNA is TGTGCCAGCAGCAACAGACTAGCGGGGGTCAATGAGCAGTTCTTC.

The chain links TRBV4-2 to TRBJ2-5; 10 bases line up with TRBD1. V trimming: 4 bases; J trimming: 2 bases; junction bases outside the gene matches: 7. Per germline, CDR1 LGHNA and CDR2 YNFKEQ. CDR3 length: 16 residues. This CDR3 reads CASSRGGQGRQETQYF. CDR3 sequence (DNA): TGTGCCAGCAGCCGGGGGGGACAGGGGAGGCAAGAGACCCAGTACTTC.

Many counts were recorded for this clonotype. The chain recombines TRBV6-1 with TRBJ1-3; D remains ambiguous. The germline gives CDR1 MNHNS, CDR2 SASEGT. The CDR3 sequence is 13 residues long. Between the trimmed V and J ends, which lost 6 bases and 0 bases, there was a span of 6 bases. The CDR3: CASRPSSGNTIYF. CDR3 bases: TGTGCCAGCAGGCCAAGCTCTGGAAACACCATATATTTT.

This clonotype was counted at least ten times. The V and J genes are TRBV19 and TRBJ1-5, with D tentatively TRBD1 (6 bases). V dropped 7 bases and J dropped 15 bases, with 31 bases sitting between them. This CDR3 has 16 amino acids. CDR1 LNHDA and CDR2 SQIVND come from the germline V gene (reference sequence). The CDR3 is CASTISRTVIISPTHF. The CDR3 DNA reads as TGTGCCAGTACCATATCCAGGACAGTCATCATCAGCCCGACGCATTTT.

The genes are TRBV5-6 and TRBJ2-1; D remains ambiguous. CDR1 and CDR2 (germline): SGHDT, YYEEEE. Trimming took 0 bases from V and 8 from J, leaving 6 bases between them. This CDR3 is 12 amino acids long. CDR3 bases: TGTGCCAGCAGCTTGGTCAGATATGAGCAGTTCTTC. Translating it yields CASSLVRYEQFF.

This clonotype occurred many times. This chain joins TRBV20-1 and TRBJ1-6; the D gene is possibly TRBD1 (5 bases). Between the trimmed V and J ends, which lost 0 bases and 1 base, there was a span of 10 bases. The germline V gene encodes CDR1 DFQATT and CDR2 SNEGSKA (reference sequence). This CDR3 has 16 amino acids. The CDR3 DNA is TGCAGTGCTAGAGACAGGGTGGAATCCTATAATTCACCCCTCCACTTT. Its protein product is CSARDRVESYNSPLHF.

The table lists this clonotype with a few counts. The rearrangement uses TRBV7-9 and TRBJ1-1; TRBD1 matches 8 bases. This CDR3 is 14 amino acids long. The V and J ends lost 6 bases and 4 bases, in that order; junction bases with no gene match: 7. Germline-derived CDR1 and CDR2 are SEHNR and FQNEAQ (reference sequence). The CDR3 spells CASRTPGGVTEAFF. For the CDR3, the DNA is TGTGCCAGCAGGACCCCAGGGGGCGTCACTGAAGCTTTCTTT.

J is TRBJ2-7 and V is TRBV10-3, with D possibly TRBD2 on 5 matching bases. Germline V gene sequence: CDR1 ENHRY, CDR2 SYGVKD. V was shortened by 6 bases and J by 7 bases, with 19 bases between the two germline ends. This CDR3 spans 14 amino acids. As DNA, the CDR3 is TGTGCCATCAGACTGACACCCCAAGCGGTGGAGCAGTACTTC. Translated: CAIRLTPQAVEQYF.

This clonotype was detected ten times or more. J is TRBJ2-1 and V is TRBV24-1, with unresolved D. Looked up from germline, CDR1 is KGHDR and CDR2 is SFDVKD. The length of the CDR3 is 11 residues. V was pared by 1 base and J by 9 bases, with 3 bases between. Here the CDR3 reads CATSDLSEQFF. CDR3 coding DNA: TGTGCCACCAGTGATTTATCTGAGCAGTTCTTC.

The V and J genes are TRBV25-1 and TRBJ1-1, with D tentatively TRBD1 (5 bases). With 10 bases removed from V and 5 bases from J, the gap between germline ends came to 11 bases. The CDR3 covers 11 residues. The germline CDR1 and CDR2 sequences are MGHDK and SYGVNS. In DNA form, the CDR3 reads TGTGCCAAGCCCGGGGGGACTGAAGCTTTCTTT. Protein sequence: CAKPGGTEAFF.

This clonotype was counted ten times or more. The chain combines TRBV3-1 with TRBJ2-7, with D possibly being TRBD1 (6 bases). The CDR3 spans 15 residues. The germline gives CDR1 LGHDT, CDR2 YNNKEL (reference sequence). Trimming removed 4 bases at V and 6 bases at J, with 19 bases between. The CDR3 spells CASSPLGPTGREQYF. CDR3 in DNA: TGTGCCAGCAGCCCCTTAGGGCCTACAGGGCGCGAGCAGTACTTC.

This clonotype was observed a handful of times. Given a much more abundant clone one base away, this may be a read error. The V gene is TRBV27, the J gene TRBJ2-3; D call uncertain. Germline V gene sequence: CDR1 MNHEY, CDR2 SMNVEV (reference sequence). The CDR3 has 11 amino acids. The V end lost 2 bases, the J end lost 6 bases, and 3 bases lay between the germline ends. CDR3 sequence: CASSLADTQYF. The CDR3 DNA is TGTGCCAGCAGTTTAGCGGATACGCAGTATTTT.

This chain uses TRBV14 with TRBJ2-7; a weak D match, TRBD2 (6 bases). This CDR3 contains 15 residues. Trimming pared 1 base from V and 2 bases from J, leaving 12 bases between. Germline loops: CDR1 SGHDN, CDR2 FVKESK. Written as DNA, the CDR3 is TGTGCCAGCAGCCAAGGGGACGGGAGAACCTACGAGCAGTACTTC. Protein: CASSQGDGRTYEQYF.

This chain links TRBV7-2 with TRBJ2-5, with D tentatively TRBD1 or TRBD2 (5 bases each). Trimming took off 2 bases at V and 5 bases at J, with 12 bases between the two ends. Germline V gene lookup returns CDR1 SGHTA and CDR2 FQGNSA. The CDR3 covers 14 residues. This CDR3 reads CASSLMRGTETQYF. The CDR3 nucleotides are TGTGCCAGCAGCTTAATGAGGGGTACGGAGACCCAGTACTTC.

In DNA, the CDR3 is TGTGCCATCAACCGACTAGCGGGAGACGACGGGGAGCTGTTTTTT. It codes for CAINRLAGDDGELFF. The chain combines TRBV10-3 with TRBJ2-2; TRBD2 agrees at 12 bases. Germline lookup yields CDR1 ENHRY and CDR2 SYGVKD. The CDR3 loop spans 15 amino acids. Trimming cost V 7 bases and J 7 bases; bases outside gene matches: 7.

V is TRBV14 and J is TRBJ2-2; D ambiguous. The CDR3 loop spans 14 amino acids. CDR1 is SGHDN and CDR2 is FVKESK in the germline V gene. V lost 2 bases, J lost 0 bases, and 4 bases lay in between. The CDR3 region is CASSQYTNTGELFF. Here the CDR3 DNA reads TGTGCCAGCAGCCAATACACGAACACCGGGGAGCTGTTTTTT.

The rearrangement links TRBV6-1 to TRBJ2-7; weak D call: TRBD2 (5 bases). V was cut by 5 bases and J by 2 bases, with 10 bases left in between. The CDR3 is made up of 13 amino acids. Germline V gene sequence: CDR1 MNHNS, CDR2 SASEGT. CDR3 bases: TGTGCCAGCAGTCCCGGGGTGACCTACGAGCAGTACTTC. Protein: CASSPGVTYEQYF.

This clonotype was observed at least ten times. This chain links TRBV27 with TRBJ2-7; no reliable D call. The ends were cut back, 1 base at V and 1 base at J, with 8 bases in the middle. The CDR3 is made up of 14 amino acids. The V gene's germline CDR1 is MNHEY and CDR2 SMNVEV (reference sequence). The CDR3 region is CASSLFDSSYEQYF. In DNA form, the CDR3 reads TGTGCCAGCAGTTTATTCGATTCGTCCTACGAGCAGTACTTC.

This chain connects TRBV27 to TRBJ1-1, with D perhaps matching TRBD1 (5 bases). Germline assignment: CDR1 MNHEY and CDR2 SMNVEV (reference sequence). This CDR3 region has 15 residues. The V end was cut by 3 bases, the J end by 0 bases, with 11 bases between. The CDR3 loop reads CASSFRGGMNTEAFF. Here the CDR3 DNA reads TGTGCCAGCAGTTTCCGGGGGGGGATGAACACTGAAGCTTTCTTT.

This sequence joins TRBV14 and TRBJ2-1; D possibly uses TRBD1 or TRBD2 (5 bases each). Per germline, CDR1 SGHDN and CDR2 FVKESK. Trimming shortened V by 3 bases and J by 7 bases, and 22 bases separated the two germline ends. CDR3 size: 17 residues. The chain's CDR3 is CASSQVKLGVFLNEQFF. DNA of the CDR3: TGTGCCAGCAGCCAGGTCAAACTAGGGGTCTTTTTGAATGAGCAGTTCTTC.

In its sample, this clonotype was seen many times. Written as DNA, the CDR3 is TGTGCCAGCAGCCGCATCCCCGGGGCGGATACGCAGTATTTT. It translates to CASSRIPGADTQYF. This chain connects TRBV3-1 to TRBJ2-3; perhaps D is TRBD1 or TRBD2 (5 bases each). V lost 4 bases, J lost 6 bases, and 14 bases lay in between. The CDR3 covers 14 residues. Germline assignment: CDR1 LGHDT and CDR2 YNNKEL (reference sequence).

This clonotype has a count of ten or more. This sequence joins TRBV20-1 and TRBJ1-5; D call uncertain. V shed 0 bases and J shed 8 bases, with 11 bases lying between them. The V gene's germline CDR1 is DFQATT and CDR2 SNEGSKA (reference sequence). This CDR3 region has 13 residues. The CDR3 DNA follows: TGCAGTGCTAGAGATAACCCTGGGGAGCCCCAGCATTTT. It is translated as CSARDNPGEPQHF.

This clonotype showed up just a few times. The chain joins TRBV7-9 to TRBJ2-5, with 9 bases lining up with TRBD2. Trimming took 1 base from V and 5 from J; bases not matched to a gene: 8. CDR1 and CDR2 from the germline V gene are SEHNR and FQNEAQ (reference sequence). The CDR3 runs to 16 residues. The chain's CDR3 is CASSLGPLAGPETQYF. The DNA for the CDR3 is TGTGCCAGCAGCTTAGGGCCCCTAGCGGGACCCGAGACCCAGTACTTC.

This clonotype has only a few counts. The CDR3 protein is CASSLAPVGGQETQYF. Written as DNA, the CDR3 is TGCGCCAGCAGCTTGGCGCCGGTCGGGGGCCAAGAGACCCAGTACTTC. The V and J genes are TRBV5-1 and TRBJ2-5; D perhaps matches TRBD2 (6 bases). The length of the CDR3 is 16 residues. Trimming removed 0 bases from V and 1 base from J, with 13 bases in between. Germline loops: CDR1 SGHRS, CDR2 YFSETQ.

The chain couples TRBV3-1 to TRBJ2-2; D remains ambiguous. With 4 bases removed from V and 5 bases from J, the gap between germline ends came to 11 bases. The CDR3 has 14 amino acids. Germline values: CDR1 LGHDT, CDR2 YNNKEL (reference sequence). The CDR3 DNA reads TGTGCCAGCAGCCGTCTCGTTGTTACCGGGGAGCTGTTTTTT. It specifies CASSRLVVTGELFF.

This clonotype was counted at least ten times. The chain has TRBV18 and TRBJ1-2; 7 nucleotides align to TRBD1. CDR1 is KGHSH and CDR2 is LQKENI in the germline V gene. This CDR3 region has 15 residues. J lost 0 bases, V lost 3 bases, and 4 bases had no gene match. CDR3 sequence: CASSPQDRANYGYTF. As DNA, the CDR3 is TGTGCCAGCTCACCTCAAGACAGGGCTAACTATGGCTACACCTTC.